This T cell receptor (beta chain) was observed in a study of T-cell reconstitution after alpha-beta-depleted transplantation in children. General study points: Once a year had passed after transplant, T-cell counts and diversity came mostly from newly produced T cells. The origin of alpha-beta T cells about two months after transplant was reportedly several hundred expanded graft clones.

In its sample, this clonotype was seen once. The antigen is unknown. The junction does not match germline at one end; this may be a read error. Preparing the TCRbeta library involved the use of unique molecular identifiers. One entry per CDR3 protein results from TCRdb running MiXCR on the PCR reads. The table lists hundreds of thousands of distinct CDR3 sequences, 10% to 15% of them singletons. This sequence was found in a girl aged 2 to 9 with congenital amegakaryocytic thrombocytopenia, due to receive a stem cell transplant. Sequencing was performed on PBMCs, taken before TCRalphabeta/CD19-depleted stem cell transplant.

CDR3 sequence: CSAAGVGTPNYGDTF. In nucleotides, the CDR3 is TGCAGCGCCGCCGGGGTAGGGACACCCAACTATGGCGACACCTTT. The chain uses TRBV29-1 and TRBJ1-2, with TRBD1 as a possible D gene (6 bases). This CDR3 spans 15 amino acids. Germline V CDR1 and CDR2: SQVTM, ANQGSEA.